This is a list of T cell receptor beta chains from one sample in a study of PD-1 blockade in classical Hodgkin lymphoma. Sequencing used immunoSEQ multiplex PCR; TCRdb keeps in-frame clones, though not all of them. This table holds fewer than 20,000 clones, around four fifths found once. The material was peripheral blood mononuclear cells (PBMCs), obtained before the second cycle of nivolumab. The receptor set was obtained from a human donor with classical Hodgkin lymphoma. Each CDR3 is given with its conserved first and last residue. A D gene is named only where the DNA matches it firmly. Rows may omit the clone size; those that give it use once, few, many or a size class.

v_call	d_call	clone_size	j_call	cdr3_nt	cdr3_aa
TRBV19	NA	NA	TRBJ1-2	TGTGCCAGCTCAAAGGGACGAAGCTATGGCTACACCTTC	CASSKGRSYGYTF
TRBV27	TRBD2	NA	TRBJ2-5	TGTGCCAGCAGTTTACCTACCAGCGGGGGGGGCCTACAGACCCAGTACTTC	CASSLPTSGGGLQTQYF
TRBV2	TRBD1	NA	TRBJ1-1	TGTGCCAGCAGATTTCCCCAGGGGGCGAATACTGAAGCTTTCTTT	CASRFPQGANTEAFF
TRBV6-6	TRBD2	NA	TRBJ2-1	TGTGCCAGCAGTTATCTAGCGGGAGGAGGTGAGCAGTTCTTC	CASSYLAGGGEQFF
TRBV28	NA	NA	TRBJ1-2	TGTGCCAGCAGTCTTTCCGGAGGAAGCTACACCTTC	CASSLSGGSYTF
TRBV18	NA	NA	TRBJ1-4	TGTGCCAGCTCGCAAGGACAGACGAAGGAAAAACTGTTTTTT	CASSQGQTKEKLFF
TRBV19	NA	NA	TRBJ1-1	TGTGCCAGTAGTATGATTTCGGGTTACACTGAAGCTTTCTTT	CASSMISGYTEAFF
TRBV10-2	NA	NA	TRBJ1-2	TGCGCCAGCAGCACCCCAGGACAGAGTAACTATGGCTACACCTTC	CASSTPGQSNYGYTF
TRBV15	TRBD2	NA	TRBJ2-3	TGTGCCACCAGCATCCCGGGACTACGCACAGATACGCAGTATTTT	CATSIPGLRTDTQYF
TRBV7-3	NA	NA	TRBJ2-2	TGTGCCAGCAGCCCCCAAGAGGCCGGGGAGCTGTTTTTT	CASSPQEAGELFF
TRBV7-8	TRBD2	NA	TRBJ2-5	TGTGCCAGCAGCTTTCCTAGGACTAGCGGGACTCAAGAGACCCAGTACTTC	CASSFPRTSGTQETQYF
TRBV18	NA	NA	TRBJ1-4	TGTGCCAGCTCACCAACGCAGACTAATGAAAAACTGTTTTTT	CASSPTQTNEKLFF
TRBV29-1	TRBD1	NA	TRBJ1-1	TGCAGCGTTGAGGCGGACAGGGCCACTGAAGCTTTCTTT	CSVEADRATEAFF
TRBV5-4	NA	NA	TRBJ1-2	TGTGCCAGCAGCTCGCTGTTCGTCACAGCCGAAAACTATGGCTACACCTTC	CASSSLFVTAENYGYTF
TRBV9	TRBD2	few	TRBJ2-5	TGTGCCAGCAGCCCAAAGCGCTCGGGGGGAGAGACCCAGTACTTC	CASSPKRSGGETQYF
TRBV12-5	TRBD1	NA	TRBJ1-6	TGTGCTAGTGGTTTGGTCGGAGGACAGGGCTTTTCACCCCTCCACTTT	CASGLVGGQGFSPLHF
TRBV28	NA	few	TRBJ1-6	TGTGCCAGCAGTTTTTCGGGGGGCGACGTCTCACCCCTCCACTTT	CASSFSGGDVSPLHF